This TCR beta chain was retrieved from a study of CD8+CD57+ T cells in acquired aplastic anemia. The wider study: Sorting CD4+ and CD8+ cells gave DNA averaging approximately 2.9 ug. Broader study findings: Patients and healthy controls showed no significant CD8+ Simpson's diversity difference. In common between the patients and the controls were nearly 30 CD8+ CDR3 sequences.

This clonotype has more than one count but fewer than ten. Its antigen is not identified. The use of genomic DNA as template underpinned the TCR beta VDJ and CDR3 profiling. Each CDR3 protein gets one entry after TCRdb re-called the reads with MiXCR. The data contain 250,000 to 350,000 distinct CDR3 sequences, 45% to 65% of them singletons. Patients chosen for sequencing had CD8+CD57+ cells that had expanded, as shown by flow cytometry. The study sampled blood from patients who had received no therapy. The trim removed 4 bases at V and 3 bases at J, leaving 6 bases unmatched. The CDR3 has 15 amino acids. Germline values: CDR1 LNHNV, CDR2 YYDKDF (reference sequence).

The clonotype was recovered from a human donor with aplastic anemia. Input material: sorted CD4+, CD8+, or CD8+CD57+ T cells (not recorded which) from PBMCs. The V call is TRBV15, the J call TRBJ2-7; 10 bases fit TRBD2. The chain's CDR3 is CATSTRTSGLYEQYF. The CDR3 DNA sequence: TGTGCCACCAGCACCCGGACTAGCGGACTCTACGAGCAGTACTTC.